This T cell receptor (beta chain) was identified during a study of tumor-infiltrating lymphocytes in primary liver carcinoma. Regarding the study as a whole: Significantly larger top-250-clone fractions were found in tumors than in blood (p = 0.039).

V shed 5 bases and J shed 4 bases, with 11 bases lying between them. Germline V CDR1 and CDR2: SGHAT, FQNNGV. This CDR3 has 13 residues. Investigators took RNA and DNA out together from 20-30 mg of unsorted bulk tissue. TCR beta cDNA was reverse-transcribed from around 0.55 ug of total RNA. The reaction used a constant-region primer and ProtoScript II reverse transcriptase. ARM-PCR, slightly modified, supplied the TCR beta libraries through three nested multiplex PCR rounds. TRBV1-TRBV30 forward and Cbeta reverse primers drove the first two approximately 10-cycle rounds. TCRdb called the multiplex PCR reads again in MiXCR, with one record for every CDR3 protein. The sample includes 90,000 to 100,000 distinct CDR3 sequences, more than 60% of them seen just once. As for this clonotype: Antigen specificity is unknown.

Sequencing used liver tumor tissue from sampling region 5. The subset here: tumor region T5, tumor centre. This clonotype originated in an older woman with primary liver carcinoma and hepatitis B virus infection. The genes are TRBV11-2 and TRBJ2-5; D remains unclear. CDR3 in amino acids: CASSIMEPETQYF. In DNA form, the CDR3 reads TGTGCCAGCAGCATCATGGAACCAGAGACCCAGTACTTC.